Shown below are 22 T cell receptor beta chains from a single sample sequenced in a study of blood T cell repertoires in COVID-19. TCRdb's copy holds only in-frame clones and misses some; the assay was immunoSEQ multiplex PCR. The data contain about 280,000 clones, approximately 82% of them singletons. Sequencing was performed on PBMCs or T cells enriched from blood (not recorded which). These receptors were collected from a man aged 35-49 years who had been exposed to COVID-19.

The chain recombines TRBV6-5 with TRBJ1-1; TRBD1 agrees at 7 bases. Germline assignment: CDR1 MNHEY and CDR2 SVGAGI. The CDR3 length is 14 residues. The trim removed 7 bases at V and 4 bases at J, leaving 9 bases unmatched. This CDR3 reads CASTATGLVTEAFF. The CDR3, as DNA: TGTGCCAGCACCGCGACAGGGTTGGTCACTGAAGCTTTCTTT.

This clone came up a few times. The chain couples TRBV7-9 to TRBJ1-5; D is ambiguous. Germline V gene lookup returns CDR1 SEHNR and CDR2 FQNEAQ (reference sequence). Trimming left V 2 bases short and J 7 bases short, with 15 bases between. CDR3 size: 15 residues. This CDR3 is CASSLQTDRGQPQHF. The CDR3, as DNA: TGTGCCAGCAGCTTACAGACCGACCGGGGACAGCCCCAGCATTTT. The whole variable domain, filled in from reference TRBV7-9 and TRBJ1-5, reads DTGVSQNPRHKITKRGQNVTFRCDPISEHNRLYWYRQTLGQGPEFLTYFQNEAQLEKSRLLSDRFSAERPKGSFSTLEIQRTEQGDSAMYLCASSLQTDRGQPQHFGDGTRLSIL.

This clone was detected once. The J gene is TRBJ2-5, the V gene TRBV5-1, with D perhaps matching TRBD1 (6 bases). Germline CDR1 and CDR2: SGHRS and YFSETQ. V lost 0 bases and J lost 4, with 13 bases in between. The CDR3 covers 15 residues. The CDR3 protein is CASSLEGGVRETQYF. In nucleotides, the CDR3 is TGCGCCAGCAGCTTGGAAGGGGGAGTGCGAGAGACCCAGTACTTC.

This rearrangement joins TRBV6-5 to TRBJ2-7, with TRBD1 matching over 7 bases. The CDR3 length is 14 residues. J gave up 0 bases and V 10 bases, and 9 bases lay outside the gene matches. CDR1 is MNHEY, CDR2 SVGAGI, per germline. The CDR3 is CATKRGLSSYEQYF. For the CDR3, the DNA is TGTGCCACGAAAAGGGGGCTCAGCTCCTACGAGCAGTACTTC.

This clone was seen a few times. The V gene is TRBV5-1, the J gene TRBJ1-1; D uncertain. The CDR3 length is 13 residues. Germline V gene data show CDR1 as SGHRS and CDR2 as YFSETQ. The V end lost 5 bases, the J end lost 1 base, and 9 bases lay between the germline ends. CDR3 sequence: CASREPPNTEAFF. The CDR3 DNA follows: TGCGCCAGCAGGGAGCCGCCGAACACTGAAGCTTTCTTT. The variable domain in full, with the rest retrieved from reference TRBV5-1 and TRBJ1-1, is KAGVTQTPRYLIKTRGQQVTLSCSPISGHRSVSWYQQTPGQGLQFLFEYFSETQRNKGNFPGRFSGRQFSNSRSEMNVSTLELGDSALYLCASREPPNTEAFFGQGTRLTVV.

The chain links TRBV6-5 to TRBJ2-7; the match to TRBD2 covers 8 bases. V lost 8 bases and J lost 1; bases outside the gene matches: 7. The germline V gene encodes CDR1 MNHEY and CDR2 SVGAGI. The CDR3 is 14 residues long. In nucleotides, the CDR3 is TGTGCCAGCTCACCCGGGACTAGGTCCTACGAGCAGTACTTC. Protein product: CASSPGTRSYEQYF.

This clone was observed a few times. This rearrangement joins TRBV7-3 to TRBJ1-1; D unresolved. Trimming left V 4 bases short and J 1 base short, with 10 bases between. Germline V gene data show CDR1 as SGHTA and CDR2 as FQGTGA. CDR3 size: 14 residues. CDR3 loop: CASSSRGGNTEAFF. CDR3 DNA sequence: TGTGCCAGCAGCTCACGAGGCGGGAACACTGAAGCTTTCTTT.

The chain employs TRBV10-3 and TRBJ1-5; 8 bases are shared with TRBD1. Losses at the gene ends were 4 bases for V and 1 base for J; bases not matched to a gene: 3. The germline gives CDR1 ENHRY, CDR2 SYGVKD. This CDR3 spans 15 amino acids. The DNA for the CDR3 is TGTGCCATCAGTGTTGACAGGGGAAGCAATCAGCCCCAGCATTTT. This gives the protein CAISVDRGSNQPQHF.

The gene calls are TRBV12-5 and TRBJ1-4; 8 nucleotides match TRBD1. The germline gives CDR1 LGHNT, CDR2 FRNRAP. J was trimmed by 3 bases and V by 5 bases; bases with no gene match: 8. The CDR3 covers 16 residues. DNA for the CDR3: TGTGCTAGTGGTCCAGGACAGGGCGTCGCTAATGAAAAACTGTTTTTT. This gives the protein CASGPGQGVANEKLFF.

A single count supports this clone. The chain joins TRBV7-8 to TRBJ2-5; D not certain. Trimming left V 8 bases short and J 2 bases short, with 9 bases between. The CDR3 covers 12 residues. Per the germline V gene, CDR1 is SGHVS and CDR2 is FQNEAQ. CDR3: CASLNRQETQYF. CDR3 DNA sequence: TGTGCCAGCTTAAACAGACAAGAGACCCAGTACTTC.

This clone was observed once. CDR3 amino acids: CASSVLSGTGLEEQYF. The CDR3 DNA reads TGTGCCAGCAGTGTTCTTTCAGGGACAGGTCTAGAGGAGCAGTACTTC. The chain recombines TRBV25-1 with TRBJ2-7, with TRBD1 matching over 8 bases. This CDR3 has 16 residues. The V gene's germline CDR1 is MGHDK and CDR2 SYGVNS. Trimming at V came to 4 bases and at J to 7 bases, leaving 15 bases not matched to a gene.

In DNA, the CDR3 is TGTGCCAGTAGCCTTTTTAATGAGCAGTTCTTC. It yields the protein CASSLFNEQFF. The rearrangement links TRBV19 to TRBJ2-1; D is undetermined. The germline gives CDR1 LNHDA, CDR2 SQIVND (reference sequence). The CDR3 runs to 11 residues. Trimming took 6 bases from V and 7 from J, leaving 7 bases between them.

J is TRBJ2-1 and V is TRBV11-2; 9 bases line up with TRBD2. The CDR3 spans 14 residues. Germline trimming cut 4 bases from V and 9 bases from J; bases unmatched to any gene: 7. Germline CDR1 and CDR2: SGHAT and FQNNGV. CDR3 region: CASSSLAGVGEQFF. CDR3 sequence (DNA): TGTGCCAGCAGCTCGTTAGCGGGAGTAGGTGAGCAGTTCTTC.

V and J are TRBV4-1 and TRBJ2-2; 13 bases align to TRBD2. The V and J ends lost 0 bases and 0 bases, in that order; junction bases with no gene match: 13. CDR3 length: 22 amino acids. Germline CDR1 MGHRA, CDR2 YSYEKL. The CDR3, as DNA: TGCGCCAGCAGCCAAGATACGGCGACCGGGACTAGCGGGAACCCGAACACCGGGGAGCTGTTTTTT. Residues: CASSQDTATGTSGNPNTGELFF.

This clone was picked up a small number of times. The V and J genes are TRBV5-1 and TRBJ1-2; TRBD1 matches 7 bases. Germline CDR1 SGHRS, CDR2 YFSETQ. The CDR3 consists of 15 residues. The V gene end was trimmed by 7 bases and the J gene end by 4 bases; junction bases not matched to a gene: 13. The CDR3 DNA sequence: TGCGCCAGCCGCCCCTTTAGACAGGGCTCCTATGGCTACACCTTC. It specifies CASRPFRQGSYGYTF.

This clone is a singleton in its sample. This chain connects TRBV6-5 to TRBJ1-2, with D possibly matching TRBD1 (6 bases). The CDR3 has 14 residues. Trimming left V 6 bases short and J 8 bases short, with 19 bases between. The germline V gene has CDR1 MNHEY and CDR2 SVGAGI. This CDR3 is CASRLGAAGDGYTF. In DNA, the CDR3 is TGTGCCAGCAGACTGGGGGCGGCAGGGGACGGCTACACCTTC.

The chain links TRBV5-4 to TRBJ1-6, with D uncertain. CDR3 length: 19 amino acids. CDR1 and CDR2 (germline): SGHNT, YYREEE (reference sequence). V lost 2 bases to trimming and J lost 0 bases, with 18 bases between them. The CDR3 DNA is TGTGCCAGCAGCTTATCAGGTAACCCCCTTAGCTCCTATAATTCACCCCTCCACTTT. This gives the protein CASSLSGNPLSSYNSPLHF.

V is TRBV11-3 and J is TRBJ2-7; 8 nucleotides line up with TRBD1. The ends lost 1 base at V and 4 bases at J; junction bases unmatched: 12. The germline V gene has CDR1 SGHNT and CDR2 YENEEA. The CDR3 is 17 amino acids. The CDR3 protein is CASSLVVGQGETYEQYF. The CDR3 DNA sequence: TGTGCCAGCAGCTTAGTGGTCGGACAGGGAGAGACTTACGAGCAGTACTTC. Variable domain in full (rest from reference TRBV11-3 and TRBJ2-7): EAGVVQSPRYKIIEKKQPVAFWCNPISGHNTLYWYLQNLGQGPELLIRYENEEAVDDSQLPKDRFSAERLKGVDSTLKIQPAELGDSAVYLCASSLVVGQGETYEQYFGPGTRLTVT.

CDR3 coding DNA: TGTGCCAGGGGGACTAGTGACACCGGGGAGCTGTTTTTT. This gives the protein CARGTSDTGELFF. V usage is TRBV2 and J usage is TRBJ2-2, with TRBD2 identical over 8 bases. V lost 9 bases to trimming and J lost 3 bases; unmatched junction nucleotides: 3. Germline CDR1 SNHLY, CDR2 FYNNEI. The CDR3 extends over 13 amino acids.

This sequence joins TRBV11-3 and TRBJ2-1; 7 bases line up with TRBD1. Per germline, CDR1 SGHNT and CDR2 YENEEA. CDR3 length: 14 amino acids. V trimming: 1 base; J trimming: 12 bases; junction bases outside the gene matches: 9. CDR3 amino acids: CASSLVEVGGPQFF. The CDR3 DNA is TGTGCCAGCAGCTTAGTTGAGGTAGGGGGCCCGCAGTTCTTC. Drawing the rest from reference TRBV11-3 and TRBJ2-1, the complete variable domain is EAGVVQSPRYKIIEKKQPVAFWCNPISGHNTLYWYLQNLGQGPELLIRYENEEAVDDSQLPKDRFSAERLKGVDSTLKIQPAELGDSAVYLCASSLVEVGGPQFFGPGTRLTVL.

The J gene is TRBJ1-6, the V gene TRBV6-5, with D possibly TRBD1 on 5 matching bases. Germline assignment: CDR1 MNHEY and CDR2 SVGAGI. CDR3 length: 15 residues. Trimming took 1 base from V and 9 from J, leaving 13 bases between them. DNA for the CDR3: TGTGCCAGCAGTTACTGGAGGCAGGGAGGTTCACCCCTCCACTTT. This codes for CASSYWRQGGSPLHF.

The chain employs TRBV9 and TRBJ2-3; 14 bases match TRBD2. CDR1 is SGDLS, CDR2 YYNGEE, per germline. The CDR3 totals 18 residues. V shed 4 bases and J 7 bases; nucleotides not matched to a gene: 14. CDR3 sequence: CASSPSRRTSGRKNTQYF. The CDR3 nucleotides are TGTGCCAGCAGCCCCTCCCGGAGGACTAGCGGGAGGAAAAATACGCAGTATTTT.